Detailed here is one TCR beta chain. These data come from a study of blood T cell repertoires in COVID-19. Per the authors' pipeline: Nucleated cell counts were estimated from reference gene primer amplification. TCRdb keeps only in-frame clones here, not all; method: immunoSEQ multiplex PCR. That table gives V, J and clone size, and the DNA gave D and trimming. This sample has some 170,000 clones, with about nine tenths found just once. Germline assignment: CDR1 MRHNA and CDR2 SNTAGT. Trimming took off 0 bases at V and 6 bases at J, with 12 bases between the two ends. This CDR3 contains 14 residues. The sequenced sample was peripheral blood. V is TRBV6-4 and J is TRBJ2-7; D is perhaps TRBD2 (6 bases). The clonotype originates from a woman in her fifties or sixties with acute or convalescent COVID-19. The CDR3, as DNA: TGTGCCAGCAGTGACTCGTCGGGAGTATCCGAGCAGTACTTC. Translation: CASSDSSGVSEQYF.